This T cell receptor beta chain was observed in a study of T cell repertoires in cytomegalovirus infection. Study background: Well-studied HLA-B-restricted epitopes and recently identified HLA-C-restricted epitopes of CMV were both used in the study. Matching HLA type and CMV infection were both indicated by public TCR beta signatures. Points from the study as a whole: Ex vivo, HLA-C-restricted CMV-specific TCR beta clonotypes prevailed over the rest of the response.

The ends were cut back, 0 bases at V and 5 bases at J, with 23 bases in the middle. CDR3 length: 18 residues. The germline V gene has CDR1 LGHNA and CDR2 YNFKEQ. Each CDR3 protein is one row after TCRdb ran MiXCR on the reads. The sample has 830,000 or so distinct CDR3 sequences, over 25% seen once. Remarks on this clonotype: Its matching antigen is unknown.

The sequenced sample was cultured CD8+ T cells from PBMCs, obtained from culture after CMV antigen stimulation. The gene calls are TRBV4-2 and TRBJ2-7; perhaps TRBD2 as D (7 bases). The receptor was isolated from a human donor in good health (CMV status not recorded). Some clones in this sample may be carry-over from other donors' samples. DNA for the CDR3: TGTGCCAGCAGCCAAGATGTTTTTATTGGCGGGGGCCTCAACGAGCAGTACTTC. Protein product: CASSQDVFIGGGLNEQYF.